This T cell receptor (beta chain) was recovered during a study of T cell changes during pregnancy in multiple sclerosis (dated by TCRdb to between 2018 and 2021). General notes on the study: The study examined how the T cell repertoire changed over the course of pregnancy in women with multiple sclerosis.

On this clone itself: The target of this receptor is not known. The sample holds no much larger clone one base away, and base qualities are not on file.

The library came from the immunoSEQ multiplex PCR assay. The source is immuneACCESS, and TCRdb retained only in-frame sequences with V and J called. Part of the clones is not carried over; for the studies checked, unresolved V genes explain less than half of this, and the remainder is unexplained. This sample is represented by about 57,000 clones; more than 85% of them were singletons. Of the sample, roughly 3.6% falls within the top ten clones. The TCR sequence derives from a female donor in good health, enrolled as a control in a pregnancy study. The sample consisted of peripheral blood, taken after pregnancy.

The bases are TGTGCCAGCAGCTCAACAGGGGGGCTCCACACAGATACGCAGTATTTT. Its protein is CASSSTGGLHTDTQYF. Recombination connected TRBV7-6 to TRBJ2-3; 8 middle bases align to TRBD1. The CDR3 goes from the cysteine to the phenylalanine over 16 residues. The read is trimmed to its CDR3 DNA, 48 bases read in frame from base 1. The germline V and J ends show losses of 4 bases and 2 bases respectively, and no gene match explains 8 bases of the junction. According to the germline V gene, CDR1 reads SGHVS and CDR2 reads FNYEAQ.